The clone carrying this TCR beta chain was counted a few times. Its cognate antigen is unknown. Each patient came to thyroid surgery without any prior treatment (of any kind). The data were obtained in a study of metastatic and nonmetastatic thyroid tumors. Study-wide background: Repertoire comparisons spanned blood and tumor or nodule tissue from malignant and benign thyroid patients. General observations from the study: In both blood and tumor samples, TCR beta diversity was reported significantly higher for malignant than benign nodules.

Per the original methods: Built for papillary thyroid cancer, a distant-metastasis classifier drew on CDR3 differences across clinicopathological groups. TCRdb re-called the PCR reads with MiXCR. The V and J calls, along with clone size, are taken from TCRdb and not from the paper's own processing. The sample includes about 38,000 clones, approximately 44% seen only once; the top ten take less than 25%. Sequencing was carried out using tumor tissue. This TCR was sampled from a male donor with papillary thyroid cancer or a benign thyroid nodule (not recorded which). Some clones in this sample may be carry-over from other donors' samples.

The CDR3 spells CASSVLGHGYTF. In DNA form, the CDR3 reads TGTGCCAGCAGCGTATTGGGACATGGCTACACCTTC. The chain uses TRBV9 and TRBJ1-2; weak D call: TRBD1 (5 bases). This CDR3 contains 12 residues. The V end lost 1 base, the J end lost 6 bases, and 7 bases lay between the germline ends. Germline V CDR1 and CDR2: SGDLS, YYNGEE. The entire variable domain, with the rest obtained from reference TRBV9 and TRBJ1-2, is as follows: DSGVTQTPKHLITATGQRVTLRCSPRSGDLSVYWYQQSLDQGLQFLIQYYNGEERAKGNILERFSAQQFPDLHSELNLSSLELGDSALYFCASSVLGHGYTFGSGTRLTVV.